The rows below give T cell receptor beta chains drawn from one sample of a study of cytomegalovirus exposure and HLA in healthy donors. Sequencing was performed with immunoSEQ multiplex PCR; in TCRdb, only in-frame clones are kept and a portion is missing. Of around 140,000 clones listed, around three quarters were seen once; the top ten hold about 2.4%. Sequenced material: PBMCs. The source of these receptors is a woman aged 18-29 years in good health and CMV-seropositive. The CDR3 runs from the conserved cysteine through the conserved F or W. Fields, in order: D gene, J gene, clone size, V gene, CDR3 DNA, CDR3 protein. A D gene is named only where the DNA matches it firmly. Rows may omit the clone size; those that give it use once, few, many or a size class.

d_call: -
j_call: TRBJ1-1
clone_size: -
v_call: TRBV5-6
cdr3_nt: TGTGCCAGCAGCCGGGTCACTGAAGCTTTCTTT
cdr3_aa: CASSRVTEAFF

d_call: -
j_call: TRBJ1-2
clone_size: -
v_call: TRBV5-1
cdr3_nt: TGCGCCAGCAGCTTACGGCAAGGAGGCGGCTACACCTTC
cdr3_aa: CASSLRQGGGYTF

d_call: -
j_call: TRBJ1-2
clone_size: -
v_call: TRBV21-1
cdr3_nt: TGTGCCAGCAGCGGGGCAGATGGCTACACCTTC
cdr3_aa: CASSGADGYTF

d_call: -
j_call: TRBJ2-5
clone_size: once
v_call: TRBV29-1
cdr3_nt: TGCAGCGTCGGGACTGCCCAAGAGACCCAGTACTTC
cdr3_aa: CSVGTAQETQYF

d_call: -
j_call: TRBJ1-2
clone_size: once
v_call: TRBV5-1
cdr3_nt: TGCGCCAGCAGCTCGTTAGGGTCAGGGAATCGGGATGGCTACACCTTC
cdr3_aa: CASSSLGSGNRDGYTF

d_call: -
j_call: TRBJ1-2
clone_size: -
v_call: TRBV6-5
cdr3_nt: TGTGCCAGCAGTTACTTGCAGGGGAACTATGGCTACACCTTC
cdr3_aa: CASSYLQGNYGYTF

d_call: TRBD2
j_call: TRBJ2-5
clone_size: -
v_call: TRBV9
cdr3_nt: TGTGCCAGCAGCGTGGAGCGGGGGGACCAAGAGACCCAGTACTTC
cdr3_aa: CASSVERGDQETQYF

d_call: TRBD2
j_call: TRBJ2-2
clone_size: -
v_call: TRBV28
cdr3_nt: TGTGCCAGCAGTCCAACGACTAGCGGGGGGGCTTTGGGCGGGGAGCTGTTTTTT
cdr3_aa: CASSPTTSGGALGGELFF

d_call: -
j_call: TRBJ2-7
clone_size: -
v_call: TRBV4-1
cdr3_nt: TGCGCCAGCAGCCGACCGGACTTCTACTACGAGCAGTACTTC
cdr3_aa: CASSRPDFYYEQYF

d_call: -
j_call: TRBJ1-3
clone_size: -
v_call: TRBV6-5
cdr3_nt: TGTGCCAGCAGGGGACACCTCTCTGGAAACACCATATATTTT
cdr3_aa: CASRGHLSGNTIYF

d_call: TRBD1
j_call: TRBJ2-5
clone_size: -
v_call: TRBV7-2
cdr3_nt: TGTGCCAGCAGCCAGGGGGCAGTCAAGTACCAAGAGACCCAGTACTTC
cdr3_aa: CASSQGAVKYQETQYF

d_call: -
j_call: TRBJ1-2
clone_size: -
v_call: TRBV5-6
cdr3_nt: TGTGCCAGTAGTTCAGGAAGCTATGGCTACACCTTC
cdr3_aa: CASSSGSYGYTF

d_call: TRBD1
j_call: TRBJ2-7
clone_size: -
v_call: TRBV19
cdr3_nt: TGTGCCAGTTCCCCAGGAGACAGGGGCCCCTACGAGCAGTACTTC
cdr3_aa: CASSPGDRGPYEQYF

d_call: TRBD1
j_call: TRBJ2-7
clone_size: -
v_call: TRBV7-9
cdr3_nt: TGTGCCAGCAGCCCGCCGGGACAGTCCTACGAGCAGTACTTC
cdr3_aa: CASSPPGQSYEQYF

d_call: -
j_call: TRBJ1-5
clone_size: -
v_call: TRBV12-5
cdr3_nt: TGTGCTAGTGGACCGGGGGGTCGGTGGGATCAGCCCCAGCATTTT
cdr3_aa: CASGPGGRWDQPQHF

d_call: TRBD1
j_call: TRBJ1-1
clone_size: -
v_call: TRBV4-1
cdr3_nt: TGCGCCAGCAGACCGATCTTACAGGGGGCAGGGGACACTGAAGCTTTCTTT
cdr3_aa: CASRPILQGAGDTEAFF

d_call: -
j_call: TRBJ1-6
clone_size: few
v_call: TRBV10-3
cdr3_nt: TGTGCCATCAGTGAGTCGACAGCAGATAATTCACCCCTCCACTTT
cdr3_aa: CAISESTADNSPLHF

d_call: TRBD2
j_call: TRBJ2-4
clone_size: -
v_call: TRBV18
cdr3_nt: TGTGCCAGCTCACCACTTAGCGGGGGGGCCAAAAACATTCAGTACTTC
cdr3_aa: CASSPLSGGAKNIQYF

d_call: TRBD1
j_call: TRBJ1-2
clone_size: -
v_call: TRBV11-2
cdr3_nt: TGTGCCAGCAGCTTAGTATCCCGGGACAGTGGCTACACCTTC
cdr3_aa: CASSLVSRDSGYTF

d_call: -
j_call: TRBJ1-2
clone_size: -
v_call: TRBV12-1
cdr3_nt: TGTGCCAGCAGCTCTTTGGGGACAGAAACTAACTATGGCTACACCTTC
cdr3_aa: CASSSLGTETNYGYTF

d_call: -
j_call: TRBJ1-2
clone_size: few
v_call: TRBV7-9
cdr3_nt: TGTGCCAGCAGCAATGGGGCATATGGCTACACCTTC
cdr3_aa: CASSNGAYGYTF

d_call: TRBD1
j_call: TRBJ1-4
clone_size: few
v_call: TRBV6-5
cdr3_nt: TGTGCCAGCAGCAGGGGGCCCGGTGAAAAACTGTTTTTT
cdr3_aa: CASSRGPGEKLFF

d_call: TRBD1
j_call: TRBJ1-2
clone_size: once
v_call: TRBV5-4
cdr3_nt: TGTGCCAGCAGCTTGGACAGGGGAAACTATGGCTACACCTTC
cdr3_aa: CASSLDRGNYGYTF

d_call: -
j_call: TRBJ1-1
clone_size: -
v_call: TRBV30
cdr3_nt: TGTGCCTGGAGTGTACGTGGCCCGGGCACTGAAGCTTTCTTT
cdr3_aa: CAWSVRGPGTEAFF

d_call: -
j_call: TRBJ2-1
clone_size: -
v_call: TRBV10-1
cdr3_nt: TGCGCCAGCAGTCCGCGGATATCTTCGGAGGGCTCCTACAATGAGCAGTTCTTC
cdr3_aa: CASSPRISSEGSYNEQFF

d_call: TRBD1
j_call: TRBJ1-2
clone_size: -
v_call: TRBV27
cdr3_nt: TGTGCCAGCAGTTTATTTGGCAGGGGGATGGATGGCTACACCTTC
cdr3_aa: CASSLFGRGMDGYTF

d_call: -
j_call: TRBJ1-1
clone_size: once
v_call: TRBV29-1
cdr3_nt: TGCAGCGTTCGAAACCGGGAGAGTGGCACTGAAGCTTTCTTT
cdr3_aa: CSVRNRESGTEAFF

d_call: -
j_call: TRBJ1-2
clone_size: -
v_call: TRBV6-1
cdr3_nt: TGTGCCAGCAGTGATTCGTCTCGGGGAGCGGGGAACTATGGCTACACCTTC
cdr3_aa: CASSDSSRGAGNYGYTF

d_call: -
j_call: TRBJ2-3
clone_size: -
v_call: TRBV9
cdr3_nt: TGTGCCAGCAGCGTAGCTCCGAGACAGCTTTCAGATACGCAGTATTTT
cdr3_aa: CASSVAPRQLSDTQYF

d_call: -
j_call: TRBJ1-1
clone_size: -
v_call: TRBV18
cdr3_nt: TGTGCCAGCTCACCACCCGCAGGGAAAGCTTTCTTT
cdr3_aa: CASSPPAGKAFF